These T cell receptor beta chains were read from a single sample in a study of T cell changes during pregnancy in multiple sclerosis. Here immunoSEQ multiplex PCR was the method, and the copy in TCRdb shows in-frame clones only, minus some. The table records 66,000 or so clones, around 90% of them present only once. The sequencing used peripheral blood, collected in the first trimester of pregnancy. These receptors all come from a female donor in good health, enrolled as a control in a pregnancy study. Both conserved end residues are part of each CDR3. A D gene is named only where the DNA matches it firmly.

d_call: TRBD1; v_call: TRBV5-8; cdr3_aa: CASNLQGDTEAFF
d_call: TRBD1; v_call: TRBV7-2; cdr3_aa: CASSETTGVVHNEQFF
d_call: TRBD1; v_call: TRBV7-3; cdr3_aa: CASSLRDRGINTGELFF
d_call: TRBD1; v_call: TRBV14; cdr3_aa: CASSQDSSNRGWETQYF
d_call: TRBD1; v_call: TRBV5-6; cdr3_aa: CASSATGGPPAQHF
d_call: TRBD1; v_call: TRBV29-1; cdr3_aa: CSGTGSTDTQYF
d_call: .; v_call: TRBV18; cdr3_aa: CASSPLPGETQYF
d_call: .; v_call: TRBV6-5; cdr3_aa: CASRVPGAYGYTF
d_call: .; v_call: TRBV15; cdr3_aa: CATSGLWRRRAFF
d_call: .; v_call: TRBV19; cdr3_aa: CASKEGGHNQPQHF
d_call: TRBD2; v_call: TRBV4-3; cdr3_aa: CASSQYRTSGGTDTQYF
d_call: TRBD1; v_call: TRBV6-6; cdr3_aa: CASSSSGTVNEKLFF
d_call: .; v_call: TRBV5-6; cdr3_aa: CASSFPQETQYF
d_call: .; v_call: TRBV6-1; cdr3_aa: CAAVDAFRGTEAFF
d_call: TRBD1; v_call: TRBV4-1; cdr3_aa: CASSQDTGTGRSPLHF
d_call: TRBD1; v_call: TRBV13; cdr3_aa: CASSPATGGLNTEAFF
d_call: .; v_call: TRBV15; cdr3_aa: CATSREPPGGYEQYF
d_call: TRBD1; v_call: TRBV4-1; cdr3_aa: CASSQDSTQGWTEAFF
d_call: .; v_call: TRBV2; cdr3_aa: CASSALWGNTEAFF
d_call: .; v_call: TRBV5-1; cdr3_aa: CASSYAPRETQYF
d_call: .; v_call: TRBV14; cdr3_aa: CASSQVRDEKLFF
d_call: .; v_call: TRBV7-9; cdr3_aa: CASSSTSGIRSEAFF
d_call: TRBD1; v_call: TRBV6-4; cdr3_aa: CASAPGQGSDEQFF
d_call: TRBD2; v_call: TRBV11-2; cdr3_aa: CASSLEPAGGAAGQFF
d_call: .; v_call: TRBV30; cdr3_aa: CAWNGQREAFF
d_call: .; v_call: TRBV7-2; cdr3_aa: CASSNPGLNQPQHF
d_call: .; v_call: TRBV7-2; cdr3_aa: CASSLEGLTYNEQFF
d_call: TRBD2; v_call: TRBV5-4; cdr3_aa: CASSLKGGGFRETQYF
d_call: TRBD1; v_call: TRBV10-3; cdr3_aa: CAISETGTERSGINQPQHF
d_call: .; v_call: TRBV10-3; cdr3_aa: CAISNMGLLNTEAFF
d_call: TRBD1; v_call: TRBV4-3; cdr3_aa: CASSNGQGPTNEKLFF
d_call: TRBD2; v_call: TRBV6-4; cdr3_aa: CASSVSSGAYNEQFF
d_call: .; v_call: TRBV5-1; cdr3_aa: CASSLATGNSGANVLTF
d_call: .; v_call: TRBV19; cdr3_aa: CASRTTGTGTEAFF
d_call: .; v_call: TRBV7-2; cdr3_aa: CASSLARGPEQYF
d_call: TRBD1; v_call: TRBV15; cdr3_aa: CATSIPQGAGGYTF
d_call: TRBD2; v_call: TRBV10-3; cdr3_aa: CAISEGGPGGETQYF
d_call: TRBD1; v_call: TRBV19; cdr3_aa: CASSILGQGANEQFF
d_call: .; v_call: TRBV9; cdr3_aa: CASSAHSGATGELFF
d_call: TRBD1; v_call: TRBV6-5; cdr3_aa: CASSSAGQGLGGYTF
d_call: TRBD1; v_call: TRBV9; cdr3_aa: CASSAGQGNYGYTF
d_call: .; v_call: TRBV19; cdr3_aa: CATHRDTWGTEAFF
d_call: TRBD1; v_call: TRBV11-2; cdr3_aa: CASSSIRGTDADYTF
d_call: .; v_call: TRBV27; cdr3_aa: CASRDTAGWETQYF
d_call: .; v_call: TRBV4-3; cdr3_aa: CASSQGHSSGANVLTF
d_call: TRBD1; v_call: TRBV7-9; cdr3_aa: CASSARDRAGTEAFF
d_call: TRBD2; v_call: TRBV5-6; cdr3_aa: CASSSLLLGTSEETQYF
d_call: TRBD1; v_call: TRBV11-2; cdr3_aa: CASSHGTGGWYTF
d_call: TRBD1; v_call: TRBV2; cdr3_aa: CASADREQPQHF
d_call: .; v_call: TRBV9; cdr3_aa: CASSVGSNQPQHF
d_call: .; v_call: TRBV5-1; cdr3_aa: CASSEQGRSSTDTQYF
d_call: TRBD2; v_call: TRBV4-3; cdr3_aa: CASSQEVRTSIQFF
d_call: .; v_call: TRBV7-2; cdr3_aa: CASSPELRVTDEQYF
d_call: .; v_call: TRBV6-5; cdr3_aa: CASSLQPPYGYTF
d_call: .; v_call: TRBV18; cdr3_aa: CASSPNILTDYGYTF